These T cell receptor beta chains were read from a single sample in a study of blood T cell repertoires in COVID-19. Produced via immunoSEQ multiplex PCR; TCRdb's table is partial and in-frame only. The table shows fewer than 200,000 clones, with 92% occurring only once. The sample comprised peripheral blood. These receptors all come from a man aged 30-40 years with COVID-19, enrolled during active disease. Each CDR3 is given with its conserved first and last residue. Each record gives: V gene, J gene, clone size, D gene, CDR3 DNA, CDR3 protein. The D gene is left open where the match is weak. Some rows mark clone size as missing; the rest say once, few, many or name a class of expanded clone.

TRBV7-9	TRBJ2-1	NA	TRBD1	TGTGCCAGCACCTCGACAGGGATCAATGAGCAGTTCTTC	CASTSTGINEQFF
TRBV28	TRBJ2-7	NA	NA	TGTGCCAGCAAGCCCCCTCGGGAAACCTACGAGCAGTACTTC	CASKPPRETYEQYF
TRBV7-3	TRBJ1-1	NA	TRBD1	TGTGCCAGCAGCTTAACGCCGACAGGGGGCACTGAAGCTTTCTTT	CASSLTPTGGTEAFF
TRBV24-1	TRBJ1-5	NA	NA	TGTGCCACCAGTCCCAACGGGGGGGGAACCTATCAGCCCCAGCATTTT	CATSPNGGGTYQPQHF
TRBV11-2	TRBJ2-5	NA	TRBD1	TGTGCCAGCAGCTCATTACGGACAGGGTCGCCGATGGAGACCCAGTACTTC	CASSSLRTGSPMETQYF
TRBV28	TRBJ1-2	NA	NA	TGTGCCAGCAGTTTACCCCTGGGGGGGCATTACGGCTACACCTTC	CASSLPLGGHYGYTF
TRBV9	TRBJ2-7	NA	TRBD1	TGTGCCAGCAGCGCCATTCCCGGGACAGGGGGCTTCGACGAGCAGTACTTC	CASSAIPGTGGFDEQYF
TRBV7-9	TRBJ1-1	NA	NA	TGTGCCAGCAGCCATCGGACAGCCCTGAACACTGAAGCTTTCTTT	CASSHRTALNTEAFF
TRBV10-3	TRBJ1-1	NA	NA	TGTGCCATCAGTGAAGGGGGAGTTGGTGAAGCTTTCTTT	CAISEGGVGEAFF
TRBV11-2	TRBJ1-1	NA	NA	TGTGCCAGCAGCTTAGAAGGGGTACAGAGAGCTTTCTTT	CASSLEGVQRAFF
TRBV9	TRBJ2-3	NA	TRBD2	TGTGCCAGCAGCGAACTACTTAGCGGGAGTTCAGATACGCAGTATTTT	CASSELLSGSSDTQYF
TRBV28	TRBJ1-5	NA	NA	TGTGCCAGCAGTCCCCCAGGCCAGCCCCAGCATTTT	CASSPPGQPQHF
TRBV19	TRBJ2-5	NA	NA	TGTGCCAGTAGCCCAGGCCCGGGGGGCGGAGAGACCCAGTACTTC	CASSPGPGGGETQYF
TRBV27	TRBJ1-5	NA	TRBD1	TGTGCCAGCAGTTTTACCGGGACAGGGATCAATCAGCCCCAGCATTTT	CASSFTGTGINQPQHF
TRBV19	TRBJ1-2	NA	NA	TGTGCCAGTAGTATACAGAAAACTATCTATGGCTACACCTTC	CASSIQKTIYGYTF
TRBV19	TRBJ2-3	NA	NA	TGTGCCAGTAGCCCCCCTCCAGGGCCCACTAGCACAGATACGCAGTATTTT	CASSPPPGPTSTDTQYF
TRBV13	TRBJ1-3	once	NA	TGTGCCAGCAGCTTCTGGGAGTCTGGAAACACCATATATTTT	CASSFWESGNTIYF
TRBV4-3	TRBJ2-1	NA	NA	TGCGCCAGCAGCCAAGATCGAGCTAGCAATAACCCAGGGGTTGAGCAGTTCTTC	CASSQDRASNNPGVEQFF
TRBV19	TRBJ1-2	NA	NA	TGTGCCAGTAGTATAGAACAGTACTATGGCTACACCTTC	CASSIEQYYGYTF
TRBV28	TRBJ1-1	NA	TRBD1	TGTGCCAGCAGTCCCCCCGACAGGGTAAAAACTGAAGCTTTCTTT	CASSPPDRVKTEAFF
TRBV5-1	TRBJ1-2	NA	NA	TGCGCCAGCAGCTTGGCCGGGCAGGGGCAATTCAAGTATGGCTACACCTTC	CASSLAGQGQFKYGYTF
TRBV5-4	TRBJ2-7	NA	NA	TGTGCCAGCAGCTCCGCGGGGGACAAGAACAGGGCCCACGAGCAGTACTTC	CASSSAGDKNRAHEQYF
TRBV30	TRBJ1-1	NA	TRBD1	TGTGCCTGGACCCCGGGACAGTTTGGCACTGAAGCTTTCTTT	CAWTPGQFGTEAFF
TRBV5-4	TRBJ2-5	NA	NA	TGTGCCAGCAGCTTTACCAGGGGAAAGACCCAGTACTTC	CASSFTRGKTQYF
TRBV5-1	TRBJ2-4	once	TRBD2	TGCGCCAGCAGCCTAGGGACTAGCGGGAGAGGGGTGGAAACCAAAAACATTCAGTACTTC	CASSLGTSGRGVETKNIQYF
TRBV25-1	TRBJ2-2	NA	NA	TGTGCCAGCAGTGGGTACATCGGGGAGCTGTTTTTT	CASSGYIGELFF
TRBV3-1/TRBV3-2	TRBJ1-1	NA	NA	TGTGCCAGCAGCCGGACAACAAACACTGAAGCTTTCTTT	CASSRTTNTEAFF
TRBV9	TRBJ1-5	NA	TRBD1	TGTGCCAGCAGCGTAGGAGACAGGGGACAGCCCCAGCATTTT	CASSVGDRGQPQHF
TRBV7-2	TRBJ2-1	NA	TRBD2	TGTGCCAGCAGCTCTCCCGGGACTAGGATAAATGAGCAGTTCTTC	CASSSPGTRINEQFF
TRBV28	TRBJ2-7	NA	NA	TGTGCCAGCAATTCCAGGGTCGCGCAGTACTTC	CASNSRVAQYF
TRBV7-9	TRBJ2-5	NA	TRBD2	TGTGCCAGCAGCCCGAGGCTTTTAGCGGGGGACCAAGAGACCCAGTACTTC	CASSPRLLAGDQETQYF
TRBV18	TRBJ2-1	NA	TRBD2	TGTGCCAGCTCACCGAGCGGGGGGACCTACAATGAGCAGTTCTTC	CASSPSGGTYNEQFF
TRBV12-3/TRBV12-4	TRBJ2-7	NA	TRBD2	TGTGCCAGCAGTACCAGGGAGGGTTACGAGCAGTACTTC	CASSTREGYEQYF
TRBV6-1	TRBJ2-3	NA	TRBD2	TGTGCCAGCAGTGAAATAGCGGGAGACAAAGATACGCAGTATTTT	CASSEIAGDKDTQYF
TRBV29-1	TRBJ2-5	NA	TRBD2	TGCAGCGTCCAAGAACGGGGGGGCGTAGAGACCCAGTACTTC	CSVQERGGVETQYF
TRBV30	TRBJ2-1	NA	TRBD2	TGTGCCTGGAGTGGTCGGGGAGGGAGCTCCTACAATGAGCAGTTCTTC	CAWSGRGGSSYNEQFF
TRBV6-1	TRBJ1-1	NA	NA	TGTGCCAGCAGTGAAGCGTACAGGAACACTGAAGCTTTCTTT	CASSEAYRNTEAFF
TRBV11-2	TRBJ2-5	NA	NA	TGTGCCAGCAGCTTAGGGGGAGCCAGCCAAGAGACCCAGTACTTC	CASSLGGASQETQYF
TRBV4-2	TRBJ1-6	NA	NA	TGTGCCAGCAGCCAAGAGGAGTATAATTCACCCCTCCACTTT	CASSQEEYNSPLHF
TRBV18	TRBJ1-1	once	NA	TGTGCCAGCTCACCACGGGGAGGGATGGGCACTGAAGCTTTCTTT	CASSPRGGMGTEAFF
TRBV7-2	TRBJ2-1	NA	NA	TGTGCCAGCAGCTTTGACCCCGGGACTTACAATGAGCAGTTCTTC	CASSFDPGTYNEQFF
TRBV3-1/TRBV3-2	TRBJ1-5	few	NA	TGTGCCAGCAGCCAAGGGGGCTGGGGCAATCAGCCCCAGCATTTT	CASSQGGWGNQPQHF
TRBV27	TRBJ1-6	few	NA	TGTGCCAGCAGTTTGCCGAGGTCACCCCTCCACTTT	CASSLPRSPLHF
TRBV6-6	TRBJ2-6	NA	NA	TGTGCCAGCACTCCTCAGGGCACAGGGGCCAACGTCCTGACTTTC	CASTPQGTGANVLTF
TRBV12-5	TRBJ2-1	NA	TRBD1	TGTGCTAGTGGTTTGTGGTGGACAGGGCTAAATGAGCAGTTCTTC	CASGLWWTGLNEQFF
TRBV21-1	TRBJ1-6	NA	NA	TGTGCCAGCACCCCGGGGCAGGGGAGGGGGTCACCCCTCCACTTT	CASTPGQGRGSPLHF
TRBV2	TRBJ2-3	NA	NA	TGTGCCAGCAAGGACAGATTGGGCACAGATACGCAGTATTTT	CASKDRLGTDTQYF
TRBV5-1	TRBJ1-6	once	TRBD1	TGCGCCAGCAGCATAAGGACAGGCGAGGATTCACCCCTCCACTTT	CASSIRTGEDSPLHF
TRBV5-4	TRBJ2-7	few	NA	TGTGCCAGCAGCTTGGGGGCTAGCAAGGCGTACGAGCAGTACTTC	CASSLGASKAYEQYF
TRBV24-1	TRBJ1-5	NA	NA	TGTGCCACCAGTTCTGGGACACCAGCCAGCAATCAGCCCCAGCATTTT	CATSSGTPASNQPQHF
TRBV19	TRBJ1-2	NA	NA	TGTGCCAGTAGTATTTCGTCGTCTGGGCACTATGGCTACACCTTC	CASSISSSGHYGYTF
TRBV27	TRBJ2-7	NA	NA	TGTGCCAGCAGTTTATCGATAGACTACGAGCAGTACTTC	CASSLSIDYEQYF